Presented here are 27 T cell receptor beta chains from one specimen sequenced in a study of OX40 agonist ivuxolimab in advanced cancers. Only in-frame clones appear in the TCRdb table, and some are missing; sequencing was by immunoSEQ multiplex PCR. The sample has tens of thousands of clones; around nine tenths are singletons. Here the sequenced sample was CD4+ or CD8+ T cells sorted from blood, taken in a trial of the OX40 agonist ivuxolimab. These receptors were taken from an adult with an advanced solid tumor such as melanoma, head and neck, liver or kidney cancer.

The CDR3 spells CASSLTLGQPNYGYTF. CDR3 sequence (DNA): TGCGCCAGCAGCTTGACCCTCGGACAGCCTAACTATGGCTACACCTTC. The chain couples TRBV5-1 to TRBJ1-2, with D perhaps TRBD1 (6 bases). V dropped 1 base and J dropped 0 bases, with 13 bases sitting between them. This CDR3 spans 16 amino acids. CDR1 and CDR2 (germline): SGHRS, YFSETQ.

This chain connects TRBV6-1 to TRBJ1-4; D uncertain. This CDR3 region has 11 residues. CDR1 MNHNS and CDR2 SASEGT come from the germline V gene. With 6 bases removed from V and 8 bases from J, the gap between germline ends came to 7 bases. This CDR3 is CASSLGEKLFF. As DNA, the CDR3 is TGTGCCAGCAGCCTTGGGGAAAAACTGTTTTTT.

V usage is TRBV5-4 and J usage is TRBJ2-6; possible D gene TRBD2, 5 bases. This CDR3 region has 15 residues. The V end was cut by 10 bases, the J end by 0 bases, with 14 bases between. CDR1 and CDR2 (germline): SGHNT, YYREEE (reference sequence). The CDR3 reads CASGVFRSGANVLTF. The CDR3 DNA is TGTGCCTCCGGGGTTTTCCGCTCTGGGGCCAACGTCCTGACTTTC.

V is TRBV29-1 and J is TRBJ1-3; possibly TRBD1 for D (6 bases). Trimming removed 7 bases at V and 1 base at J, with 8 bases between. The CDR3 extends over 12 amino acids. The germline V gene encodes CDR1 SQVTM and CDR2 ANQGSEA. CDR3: CSGQASGNTIYF. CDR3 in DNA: TGCAGCGGACAGGCGTCTGGAAACACCATATATTTT.

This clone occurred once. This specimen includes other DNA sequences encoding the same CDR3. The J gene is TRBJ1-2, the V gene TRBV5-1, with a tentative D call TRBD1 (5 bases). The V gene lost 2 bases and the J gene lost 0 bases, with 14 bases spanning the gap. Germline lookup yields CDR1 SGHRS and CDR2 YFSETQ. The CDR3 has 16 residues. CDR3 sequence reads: CASSFGQGASNYGYTF. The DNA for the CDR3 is TGCGCCAGCAGCTTCGGACAAGGGGCTTCTAACTATGGCTACACCTTC.

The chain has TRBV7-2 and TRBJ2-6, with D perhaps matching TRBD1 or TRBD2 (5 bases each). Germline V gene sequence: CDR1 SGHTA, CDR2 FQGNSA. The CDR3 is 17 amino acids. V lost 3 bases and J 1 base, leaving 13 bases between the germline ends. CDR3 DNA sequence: TGTGCCAGCAGCTTGACTGGGGGACCTTCTGGGGCCAACGTCCTGACTTTC. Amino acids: CASSLTGGPSGANVLTF.

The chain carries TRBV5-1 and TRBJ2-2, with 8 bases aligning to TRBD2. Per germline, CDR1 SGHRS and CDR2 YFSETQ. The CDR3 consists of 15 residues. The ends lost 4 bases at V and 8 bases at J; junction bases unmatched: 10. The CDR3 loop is CASSRSGSPRGELFF. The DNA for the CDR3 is TGCGCCAGCAGCAGAAGCGGGAGTCCGCGAGGGGAGCTGTTTTTT.

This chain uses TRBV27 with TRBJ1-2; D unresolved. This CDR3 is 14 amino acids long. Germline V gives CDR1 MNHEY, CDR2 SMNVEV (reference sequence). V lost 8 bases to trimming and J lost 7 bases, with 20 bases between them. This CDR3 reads CASARREGVVGYTF. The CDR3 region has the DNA TGTGCCAGCGCTCGACGGGAGGGAGTAGTTGGCTACACCTTC.

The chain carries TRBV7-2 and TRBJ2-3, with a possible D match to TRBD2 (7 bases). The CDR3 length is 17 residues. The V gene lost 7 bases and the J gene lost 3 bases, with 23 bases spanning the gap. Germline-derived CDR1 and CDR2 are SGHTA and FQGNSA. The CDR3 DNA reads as TGTGCCAGCAACAGTATGGCGTGGGGGGGCCTAACAGATACGCAGTATTTT. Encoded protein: CASNSMAWGGLTDTQYF.

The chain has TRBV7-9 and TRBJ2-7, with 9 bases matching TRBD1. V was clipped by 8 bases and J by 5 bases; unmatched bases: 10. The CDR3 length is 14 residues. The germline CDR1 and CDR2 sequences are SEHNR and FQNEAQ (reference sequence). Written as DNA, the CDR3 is TGTGCCAGCGGAAAGGGACAGGGAGCAAACGAGCAGTACTTC. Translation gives CASGKGQGANEQYF. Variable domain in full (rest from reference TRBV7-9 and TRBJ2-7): DTGVSQNPRHKITKRGQNVTFRCDPISEHNRLYWYRQTLGQGPEFLTYFQNEAQLEKSRLLSDRFSAERPKGSFSTLEIQRTEQGDSAMYLCASGKGQGANEQYFGPGTRLTVT.

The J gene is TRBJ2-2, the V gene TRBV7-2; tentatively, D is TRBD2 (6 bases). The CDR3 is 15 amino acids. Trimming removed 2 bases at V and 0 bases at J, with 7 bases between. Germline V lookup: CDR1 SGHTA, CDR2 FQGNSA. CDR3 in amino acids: CASSLRLANTGELFF. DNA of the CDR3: TGTGCCAGCAGCTTAAGACTAGCGAACACCGGGGAGCTGTTTTTT. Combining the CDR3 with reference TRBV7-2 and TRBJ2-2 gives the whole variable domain GAGVSQSPSNKVTEKGKDVELRCDPISGHTALYWYRQSLGQGLEFLIYFQGNSAPDKSGLPSDRFSAERTGGSVSTLTIQRTQQEDSAVYLCASSLRLANTGELFFGEGSRLTVL.

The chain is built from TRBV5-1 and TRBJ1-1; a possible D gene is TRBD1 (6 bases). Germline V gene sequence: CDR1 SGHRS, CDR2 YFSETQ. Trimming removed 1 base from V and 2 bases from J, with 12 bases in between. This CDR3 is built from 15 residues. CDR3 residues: CASSLTQGGNTEAFF. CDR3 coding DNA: TGCGCCAGCAGCTTGACTCAAGGGGGAAACACTGAAGCTTTCTTT.

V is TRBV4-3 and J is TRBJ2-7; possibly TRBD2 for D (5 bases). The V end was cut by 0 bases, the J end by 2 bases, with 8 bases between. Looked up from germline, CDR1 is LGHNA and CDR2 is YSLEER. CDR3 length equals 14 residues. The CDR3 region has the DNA TGCGCCAGCAGCCAAGATGGAGGACCCTACGAGCAGTACTTC. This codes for CASSQDGGPYEQYF.

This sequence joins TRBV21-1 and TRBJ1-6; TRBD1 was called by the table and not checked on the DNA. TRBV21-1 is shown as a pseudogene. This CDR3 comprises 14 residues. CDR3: CASSKEQSCSPLHF. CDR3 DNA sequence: TGTGCCAGCAGCAAAGAACAGTCCTGCTCACCCCTCCACTTT.

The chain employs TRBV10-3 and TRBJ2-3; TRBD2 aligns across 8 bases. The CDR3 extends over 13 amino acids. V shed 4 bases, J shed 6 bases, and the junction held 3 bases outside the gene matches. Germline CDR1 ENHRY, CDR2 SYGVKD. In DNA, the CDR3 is TGTGCCATCAGTGGAGCGGGAGAGGATACGCAGTATTTT. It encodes CAISGAGEDTQYF.

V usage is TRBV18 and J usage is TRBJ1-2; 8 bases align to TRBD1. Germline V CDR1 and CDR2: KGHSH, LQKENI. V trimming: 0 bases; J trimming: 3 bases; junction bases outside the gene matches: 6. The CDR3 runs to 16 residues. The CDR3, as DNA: TGTGCCAGCTCACCACCGCTGCAGGGGGCTGACTATGGCTACACCTTC. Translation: CASSPPLQGADYGYTF.

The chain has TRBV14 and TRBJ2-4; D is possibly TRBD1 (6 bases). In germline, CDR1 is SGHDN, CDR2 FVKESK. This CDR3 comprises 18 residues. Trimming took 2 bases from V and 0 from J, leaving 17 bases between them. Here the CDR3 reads CASSQTPTGTQAKNIQYF. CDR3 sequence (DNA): TGTGCCAGCAGCCAAACTCCGACCGGGACACAAGCCAAAAACATTCAGTACTTC. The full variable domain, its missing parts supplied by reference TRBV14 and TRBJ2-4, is EAGVTQFPSHSVIEKGQTVTLRCDPISGHDNLYWYRRVMGKEIKFLLHFVKESKQDESGMPNNRFLAERTGGTYSTLKVQPAELEDSGVYFCASSQTPTGTQAKNIQYFGAGTRLSVL.

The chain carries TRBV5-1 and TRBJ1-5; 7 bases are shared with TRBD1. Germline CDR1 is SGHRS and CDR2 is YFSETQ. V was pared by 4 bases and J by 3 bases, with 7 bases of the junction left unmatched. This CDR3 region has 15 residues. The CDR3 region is CASSRSGQNNQPQHF. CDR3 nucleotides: TGCGCCAGCAGCCGTTCGGGACAGAACAATCAGCCCCAGCATTTT.

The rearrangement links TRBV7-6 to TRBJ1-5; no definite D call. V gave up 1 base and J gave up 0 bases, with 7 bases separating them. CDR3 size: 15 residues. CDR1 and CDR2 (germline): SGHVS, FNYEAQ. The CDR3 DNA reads TGTGCCAGCAGCTTAGATGTTCATAGCAATCAGCCCCAGCATTTT. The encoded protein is CASSLDVHSNQPQHF.

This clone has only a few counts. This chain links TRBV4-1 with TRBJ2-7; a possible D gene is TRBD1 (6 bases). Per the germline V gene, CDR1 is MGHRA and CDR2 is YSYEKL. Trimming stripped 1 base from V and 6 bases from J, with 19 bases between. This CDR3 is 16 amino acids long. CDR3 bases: TGCGCCAGCAGCCAAGGCCTACAGGGTATAATATTCGAGCAGTACTTC. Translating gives CASSQGLQGIIFEQYF.

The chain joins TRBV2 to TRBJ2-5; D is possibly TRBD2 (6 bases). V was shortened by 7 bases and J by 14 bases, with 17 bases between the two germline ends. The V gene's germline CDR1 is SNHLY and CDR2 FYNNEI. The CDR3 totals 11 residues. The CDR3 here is CASKLGGRFYF. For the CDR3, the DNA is TGTGCCAGCAAGCTCGGGGGAAGATTCTACTTC.

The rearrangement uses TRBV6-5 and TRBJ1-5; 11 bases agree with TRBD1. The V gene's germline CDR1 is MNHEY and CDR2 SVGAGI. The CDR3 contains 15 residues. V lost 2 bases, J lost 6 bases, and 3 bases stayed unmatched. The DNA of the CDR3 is TGTGCCAGCAGTTACGGACAGGGGGCTGGTCAGCCCCAGCATTTT. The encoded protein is CASSYGQGAGQPQHF.

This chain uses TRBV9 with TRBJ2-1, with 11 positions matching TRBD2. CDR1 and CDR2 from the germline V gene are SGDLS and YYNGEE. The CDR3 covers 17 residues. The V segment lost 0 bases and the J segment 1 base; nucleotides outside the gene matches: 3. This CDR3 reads CASSVGSGRDSYNEQFF. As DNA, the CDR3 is TGTGCCAGCAGCGTAGGTAGCGGGAGGGATTCCTACAATGAGCAGTTCTTC.

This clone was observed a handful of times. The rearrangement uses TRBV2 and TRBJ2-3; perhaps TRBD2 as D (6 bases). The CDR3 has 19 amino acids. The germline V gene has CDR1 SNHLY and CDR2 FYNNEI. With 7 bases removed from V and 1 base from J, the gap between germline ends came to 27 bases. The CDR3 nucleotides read TGTGCCAGCAAGTTCTCCCCAGCGGGCCAGCCGGATGGCACAGATACGCAGTATTTT. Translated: CASKFSPAGQPDGTDTQYF.

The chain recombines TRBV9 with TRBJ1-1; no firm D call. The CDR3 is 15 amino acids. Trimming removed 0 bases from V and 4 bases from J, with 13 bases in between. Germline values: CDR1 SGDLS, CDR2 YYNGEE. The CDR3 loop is CASSVDGRGGTEAFF. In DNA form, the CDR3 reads TGTGCCAGCAGCGTAGACGGCCGCGGTGGCACTGAAGCTTTCTTT.

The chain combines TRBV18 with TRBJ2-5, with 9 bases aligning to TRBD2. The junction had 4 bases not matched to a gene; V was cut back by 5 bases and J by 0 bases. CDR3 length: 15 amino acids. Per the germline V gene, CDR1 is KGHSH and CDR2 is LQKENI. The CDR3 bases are TGTGCCAGCTCATTGACTAGCGGAAACCAAGAGACCCAGTACTTC. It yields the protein CASSLTSGNQETQYF.

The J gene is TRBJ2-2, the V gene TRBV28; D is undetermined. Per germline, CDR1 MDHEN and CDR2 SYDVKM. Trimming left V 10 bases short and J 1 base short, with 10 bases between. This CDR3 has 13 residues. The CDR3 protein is CATLDGNTGELFF. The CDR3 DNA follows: TGTGCCACCCTTGACGGGAACACCGGGGAGCTGTTTTTT.